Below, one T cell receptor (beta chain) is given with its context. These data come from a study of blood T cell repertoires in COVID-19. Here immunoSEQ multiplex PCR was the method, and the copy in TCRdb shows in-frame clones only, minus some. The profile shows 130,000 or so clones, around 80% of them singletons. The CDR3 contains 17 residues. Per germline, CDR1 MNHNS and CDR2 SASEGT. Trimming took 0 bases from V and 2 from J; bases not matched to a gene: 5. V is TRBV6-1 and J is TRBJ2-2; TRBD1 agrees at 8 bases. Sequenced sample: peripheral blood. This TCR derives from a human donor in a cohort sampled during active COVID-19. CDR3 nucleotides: TGTGCCAGCAGTGAAGCGGGCAGGGGGCTAAACACCGGGGAGCTGTTTTTT. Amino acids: CASSEAGRGLNTGELFF.